These T cell receptor beta chains were read from a single sample in a study of cytomegalovirus exposure and HLA in healthy donors. The method was immunoSEQ multiplex PCR; TCRdb's version includes in-frame clones alone and lacks a portion of them. Among about 220,000 clones listed, about 80% were seen once. The sample taken for sequencing was PBMCs. These receptors were taken from a woman aged 40 to 50 in good health and CMV-seropositive. Each CDR3 is given with its conserved first and last residue. A D gene is named only where the DNA matches it firmly. The size entry is marked missing in some rows and otherwise reads once, few, many or a size class.

TRBV5-8	.	.	TRBJ2-7	TGTGCCAGCAGCCAGTCCTACGAGCAGTACTTC	CASSQSYEQYF
TRBV7-9	.	.	TRBJ1-3	TGTGCCAGCAGCCCTGACAATGGAAACACCATATATTTT	CASSPDNGNTIYF
TRBV7-9	.	TRBD1	TRBJ1-5	TGTTCCAGCAGCTTAGCGGGACAGGGGAACAATCAGCCCCAGCATTTT	CSSSLAGQGNNQPQHF
TRBV4-2	.	TRBD2	TRBJ2-7	TGTGCCAGCAGCCAGACGCTAGCGGGTCCCTACGAGCAGTACTTC	CASSQTLAGPYEQYF
TRBV19	few	TRBD1	TRBJ2-1	TGTGCCAGTAGCACCGACAGGGGGAATGAGCAGTTCTTC	CASSTDRGNEQFF
TRBV5-4	.	.	TRBJ1-4	TGTGCCAGCAGCCGCGGGGCCGACCGGGGAGAAAAACTGTTTTTT	CASSRGADRGEKLFF
TRBV7-8	.	.	TRBJ2-2	TGTGCCAGCAGCTTTAGAGCTGTCCAGGGCACCGGGGAGCTGTTTTTT	CASSFRAVQGTGELFF
TRBV29-1	.	.	TRBJ2-5	TGCAGCGTTGATTTGTCGCGGGACGGGACCCAGTACTTC	CSVDLSRDGTQYF
TRBV9	.	.	TRBJ2-5	TGTGCCAGCAGCGCCAGCTTAGCGGTCCAAGAGACCCAGTACTTC	CASSASLAVQETQYF
TRBV30	.	.	TRBJ1-2	TGTGCCTGTTGGGGCGGGGCCGGTGGCTACACCTTC	CACWGGAGGYTF
TRBV10-2	.	.	TRBJ1-2	TGCGCCAGCAGTGAAGGGGTACCCTATGGCTACACCTTC	CASSEGVPYGYTF
TRBV5-6	few	TRBD1	TRBJ1-3	TGTGCCAGCAGCCCTACAAGACAGGGCCGTGGAAACACCATATATTTT	CASSPTRQGRGNTIYF
TRBV5-4	.	.	TRBJ2-2	TGTGCCAGCAGCTTGCCTGCGAACACCGGGGAGCTGTTTTTT	CASSLPANTGELFF
TRBV19	.	TRBD1	TRBJ1-5	TGTGCCAGTAGTCCCTTGGACAGGGGTAAGTCTCAGCCCCAGCATTTT	CASSPLDRGKSQPQHF
TRBV9	.	TRBD2	TRBJ2-1	TGTGCCAGCAGCGTAGGGATCTATACGAGCGGGGGGGCATATGAGCAGTTCTTC	CASSVGIYTSGGAYEQFF
TRBV4-3	.	.	TRBJ2-7	TGCGCCAGCAGCCAAAATCGGGGGATAGGCTACGAGCAGTACTTC	CASSQNRGIGYEQYF
TRBV7-2	.	TRBD2	TRBJ2-7	TGTGCCAGCAGCTTAGCCGGACGCGGGGGGGAATACGAGCAGTACTTC	CASSLAGRGGEYEQYF
TRBV10-3	.	TRBD1	TRBJ1-1	TGTGCCATCCACCCCGGGACAGGGGTGTTAACGGACACTGAAGCTTTCTTT	CAIHPGTGVLTDTEAFF
TRBV1	.	.	TRBJ2-3	TGCACCAGCAGCCAAGAACCGACTAGCGGACGGGATACGCAGTATTTT	CTSSQEPTSGRDTQYF
TRBV13	few	TRBD2	TRBJ2-7	TGTGCCAGCAGCTTGGGACTAGCGGGGTCCTACGAGCAGTACTTC	CASSLGLAGSYEQYF
TRBV28	.	.	TRBJ1-2	TGTGCCAGCAGTTTAGCAGGGGAGAGCAACTATGGCTACACCTTC	CASSLAGESNYGYTF
TRBV5-6	.	.	TRBJ2-5	TGTGCCAGCAGCTTGGACCAGGGTGAGACCCAGTACTTC	CASSLDQGETQYF
TRBV9	.	TRBD2	TRBJ2-2	TGTGCCAGCAGCGTTATAGCGGGAGGGAACACCGGGGAGCTGTTTTTT	CASSVIAGGNTGELFF
TRBV18	.	.	TRBJ2-5	TGTGCCAGCTCACCCGGTCTCGGAGAGACCCAGTACTTC	CASSPGLGETQYF
TRBV6-5	.	TRBD2	TRBJ2-5	TGTGCCAGCAGTTTCTCTCACGGGGGGCAAGAGACCCAGTACTTC	CASSFSHGGQETQYF
TRBV4-1	.	.	TRBJ1-5	TGCGCCAGCAGCCAAGATCAAGCAGTAAGGGGGGGAAGAAATAGCAATCAGCCCCAGCATTTT	CASSQDQAVRGGRNSNQPQHF
TRBV19	.	TRBD1	TRBJ1-2	TGTGCCAGTAGTATGGGGACAGCCCACTATGGCTACACCTTC	CASSMGTAHYGYTF